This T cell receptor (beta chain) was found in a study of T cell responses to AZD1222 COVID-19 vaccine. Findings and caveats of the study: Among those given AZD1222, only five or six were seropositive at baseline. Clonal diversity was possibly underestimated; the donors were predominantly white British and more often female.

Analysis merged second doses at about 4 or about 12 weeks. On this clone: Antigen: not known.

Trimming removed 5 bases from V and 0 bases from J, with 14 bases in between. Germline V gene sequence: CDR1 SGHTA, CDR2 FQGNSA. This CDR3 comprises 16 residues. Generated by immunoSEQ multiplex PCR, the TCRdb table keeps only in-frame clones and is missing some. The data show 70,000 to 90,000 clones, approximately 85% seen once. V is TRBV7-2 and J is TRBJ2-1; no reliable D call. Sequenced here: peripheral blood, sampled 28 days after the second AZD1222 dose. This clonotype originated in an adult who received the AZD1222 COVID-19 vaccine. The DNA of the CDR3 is TGTGCCAGCAGCCCCCCCGGCTCCCACTCCTACAATGAGCAGTTCTTC. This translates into CASSPPGSHSYNEQFF.